This T cell receptor (beta chain) appears in the sequencing data of a study of cytomegalovirus exposure and HLA in healthy donors. Findings of the study overall: Cytomegalovirus-associated TCR beta chains were listed, numbering over 150.

While the first cohort had hundreds of subjects, the donors belonged to the separate validation cohort of 120 subjects. Assay used: immunoSEQ multiplex PCR; TCRdb lists only in-frame clones, some missing. The profile shows some 150,000 clones, roughly 86% of them singletons. The germline V gene encodes CDR1 SNHLY and CDR2 FYNNEI. CDR3 length equals 13 residues. V lost 10 bases, J lost 8 bases, and 18 bases lay in between. With regard to this clone: Its antigen is unidentified.

This TCR was sampled from a man younger than 35 in good health and CMV-seropositive. Sequenced input: PBMCs. The chain joins TRBV2 to TRBJ2-4; weak D call: TRBD1 (6 bases). The CDR3 DNA is TGTGCCATCTCAGGGGTGGATGGGGACATTCAGTACTTC. Its translation is CAISGVDGDIQYF.